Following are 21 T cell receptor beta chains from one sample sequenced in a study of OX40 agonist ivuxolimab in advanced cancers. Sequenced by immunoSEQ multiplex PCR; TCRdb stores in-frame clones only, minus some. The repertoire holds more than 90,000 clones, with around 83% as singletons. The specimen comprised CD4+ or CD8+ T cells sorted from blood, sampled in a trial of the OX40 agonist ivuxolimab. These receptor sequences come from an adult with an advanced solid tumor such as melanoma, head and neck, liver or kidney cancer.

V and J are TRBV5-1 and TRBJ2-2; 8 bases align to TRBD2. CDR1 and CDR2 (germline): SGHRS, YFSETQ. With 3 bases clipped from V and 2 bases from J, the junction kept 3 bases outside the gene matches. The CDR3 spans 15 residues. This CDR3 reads CASSSTSGNTGELFF. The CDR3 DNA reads TGCGCCAGCAGCTCAACTAGCGGCAACACCGGGGAGCTGTTTTTT.

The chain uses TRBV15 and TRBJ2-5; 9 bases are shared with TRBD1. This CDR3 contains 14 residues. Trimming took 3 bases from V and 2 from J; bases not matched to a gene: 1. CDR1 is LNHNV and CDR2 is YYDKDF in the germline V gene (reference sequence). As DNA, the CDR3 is TGTGCCACCAGCAGGGACAGGGGACAAGAGACCCAGTACTTC. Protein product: CATSRDRGQETQYF.

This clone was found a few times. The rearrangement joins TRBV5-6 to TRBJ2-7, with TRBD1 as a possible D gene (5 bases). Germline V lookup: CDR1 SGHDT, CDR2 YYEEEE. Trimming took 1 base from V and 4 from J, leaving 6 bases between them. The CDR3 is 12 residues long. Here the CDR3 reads CASSLPGYEQYF. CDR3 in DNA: TGTGCCAGCAGCTTGCCAGGGTACGAGCAGTACTTC.

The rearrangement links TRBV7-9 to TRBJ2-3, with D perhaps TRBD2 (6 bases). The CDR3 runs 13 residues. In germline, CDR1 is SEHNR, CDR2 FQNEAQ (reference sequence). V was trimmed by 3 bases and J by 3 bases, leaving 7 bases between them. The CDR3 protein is CASSFGTTDTQYF. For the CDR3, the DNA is TGTGCCAGCAGCTTCGGGACTACAGATACGCAGTATTTT.

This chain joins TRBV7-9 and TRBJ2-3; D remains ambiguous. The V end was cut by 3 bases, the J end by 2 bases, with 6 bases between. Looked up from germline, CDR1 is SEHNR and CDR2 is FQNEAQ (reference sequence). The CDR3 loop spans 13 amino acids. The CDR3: CASSFLLTDTQYF. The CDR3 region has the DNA TGTGCCAGCAGCTTCCTCCTCACAGATACGCAGTATTTT.

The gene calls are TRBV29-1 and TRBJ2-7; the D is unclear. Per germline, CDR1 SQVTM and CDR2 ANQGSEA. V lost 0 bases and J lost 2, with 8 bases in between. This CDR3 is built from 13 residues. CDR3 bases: TGCAGCGTTGAAGAATCGGTGACCTACGAGCAGTACTTC. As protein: CSVEESVTYEQYF.

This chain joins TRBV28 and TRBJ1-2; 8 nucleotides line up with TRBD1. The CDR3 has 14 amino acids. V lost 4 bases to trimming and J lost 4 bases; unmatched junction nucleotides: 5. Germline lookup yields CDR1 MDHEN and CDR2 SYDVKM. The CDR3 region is CASSSRTGIYGYTF. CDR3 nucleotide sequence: TGTGCCAGCAGTTCCCGGACAGGGATCTATGGCTACACCTTC.

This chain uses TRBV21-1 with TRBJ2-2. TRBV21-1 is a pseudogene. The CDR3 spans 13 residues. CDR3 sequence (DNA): TGTGCCAGCAGCCCGACCTTCACCGGGGAGCTGTTTTTT. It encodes CASSPTFTGELFF.

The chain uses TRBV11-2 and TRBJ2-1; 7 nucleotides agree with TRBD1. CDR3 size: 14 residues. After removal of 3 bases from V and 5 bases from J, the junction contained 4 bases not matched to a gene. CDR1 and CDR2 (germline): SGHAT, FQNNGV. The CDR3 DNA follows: TGTGCCAGCAGCTTGAGGGGGCGCAACAATGAGCAGTTCTTC. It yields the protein CASSLRGRNNEQFF.

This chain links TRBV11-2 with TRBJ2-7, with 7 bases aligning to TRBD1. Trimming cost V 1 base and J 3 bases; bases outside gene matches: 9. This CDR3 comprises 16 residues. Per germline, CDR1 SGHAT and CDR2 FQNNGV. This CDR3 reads CASSLAWTGFNYEQYF. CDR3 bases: TGTGCCAGCAGCTTAGCCTGGACAGGTTTTAACTACGAGCAGTACTTC.

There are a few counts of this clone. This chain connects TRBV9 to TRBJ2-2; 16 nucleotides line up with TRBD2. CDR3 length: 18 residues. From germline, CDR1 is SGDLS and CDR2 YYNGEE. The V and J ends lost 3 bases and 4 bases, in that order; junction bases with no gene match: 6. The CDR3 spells CASSDPGLAGGLTGELFF. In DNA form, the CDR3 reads TGTGCCAGCAGCGACCCGGGACTAGCGGGAGGGCTCACCGGGGAGCTGTTTTTT. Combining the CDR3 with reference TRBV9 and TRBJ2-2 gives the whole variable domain DSGVTQTPKHLITATGQRVTLRCSPRSGDLSVYWYQQSLDQGLQFLIQYYNGEERAKGNILERFSAQQFPDLHSELNLSSLELGDSALYFCASSDPGLAGGLTGELFFGEGSRLTVL.

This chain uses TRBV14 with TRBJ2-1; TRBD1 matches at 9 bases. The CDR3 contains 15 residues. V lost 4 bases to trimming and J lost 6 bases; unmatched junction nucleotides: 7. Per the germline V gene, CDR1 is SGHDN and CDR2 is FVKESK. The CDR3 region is CASSRAGTGSNEQFF. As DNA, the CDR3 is TGTGCCAGCAGCCGGGCCGGGACAGGGAGCAATGAGCAGTTCTTC.

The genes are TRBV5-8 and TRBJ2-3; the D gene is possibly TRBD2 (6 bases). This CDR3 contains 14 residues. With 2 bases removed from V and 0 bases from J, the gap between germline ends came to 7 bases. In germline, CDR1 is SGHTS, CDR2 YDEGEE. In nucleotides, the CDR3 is TGTGCCAGCAGCTTTGCGGGGAGCACAGATACGCAGTATTTT. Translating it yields CASSFAGSTDTQYF.

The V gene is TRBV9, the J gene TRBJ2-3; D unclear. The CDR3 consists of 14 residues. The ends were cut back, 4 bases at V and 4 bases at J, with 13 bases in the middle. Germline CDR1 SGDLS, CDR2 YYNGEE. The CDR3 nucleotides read TGTGCCAGCAGCCCCCTGCGAGGCGCAGATACGCAGTATTTT. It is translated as CASSPLRGADTQYF.

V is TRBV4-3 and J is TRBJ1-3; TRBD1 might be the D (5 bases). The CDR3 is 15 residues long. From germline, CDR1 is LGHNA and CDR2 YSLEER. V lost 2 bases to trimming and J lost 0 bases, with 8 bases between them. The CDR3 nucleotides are TGCGCCAGCAGCCAACTTCAGGGCTCTGGAAACACCATATATTTT. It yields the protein CASSQLQGSGNTIYF.

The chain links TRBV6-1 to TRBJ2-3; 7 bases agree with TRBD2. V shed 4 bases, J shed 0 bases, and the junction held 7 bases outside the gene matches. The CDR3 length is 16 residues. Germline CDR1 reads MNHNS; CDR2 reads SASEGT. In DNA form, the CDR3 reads TGTGCCAGCAGTGCCCTCTCGGGAGGCAGCACAGATACGCAGTATTTT. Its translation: CASSALSGGSTDTQYF.

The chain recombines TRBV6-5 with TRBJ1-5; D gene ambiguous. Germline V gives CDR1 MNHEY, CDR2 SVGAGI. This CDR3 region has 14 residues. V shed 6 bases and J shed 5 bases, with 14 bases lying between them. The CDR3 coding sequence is TGTGCCAGCAGGCCATCGGGCAATGATCAGCCCCAGCATTTT. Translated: CASRPSGNDQPQHF.

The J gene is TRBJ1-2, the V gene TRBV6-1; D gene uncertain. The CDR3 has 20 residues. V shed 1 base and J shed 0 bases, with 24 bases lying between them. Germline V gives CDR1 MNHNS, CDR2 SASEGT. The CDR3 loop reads CASSEELLVPGIPSNYGYTF. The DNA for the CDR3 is TGTGCCAGCAGTGAAGAGTTGTTAGTGCCGGGAATCCCCTCTAACTATGGCTACACCTTC.

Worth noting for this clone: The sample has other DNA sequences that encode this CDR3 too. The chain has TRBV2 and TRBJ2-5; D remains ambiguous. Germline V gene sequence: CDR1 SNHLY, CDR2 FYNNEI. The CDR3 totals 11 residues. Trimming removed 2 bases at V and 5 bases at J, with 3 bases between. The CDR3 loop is CASSERETQYF. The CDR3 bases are TGTGCCAGCAGTGAAAGGGAGACCCAGTACTTC.

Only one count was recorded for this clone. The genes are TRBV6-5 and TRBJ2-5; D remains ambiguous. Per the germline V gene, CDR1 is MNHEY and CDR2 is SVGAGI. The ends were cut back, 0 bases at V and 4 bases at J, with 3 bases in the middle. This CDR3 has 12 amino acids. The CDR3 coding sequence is TGTGCCAGCAGTTACTCAGCAGAGACCCAGTACTTC. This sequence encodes CASSYSAETQYF.

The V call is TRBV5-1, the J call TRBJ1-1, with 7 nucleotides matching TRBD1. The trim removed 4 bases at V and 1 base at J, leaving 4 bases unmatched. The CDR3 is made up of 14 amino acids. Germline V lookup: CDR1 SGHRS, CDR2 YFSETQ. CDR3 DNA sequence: TGCGCCAGCAGCGGAGGACAGGCGAACACTGAAGCTTTCTTT. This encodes CASSGGQANTEAFF. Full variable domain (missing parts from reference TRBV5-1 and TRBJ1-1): KAGVTQTPRYLIKTRGQQVTLSCSPISGHRSVSWYQQTPGQGLQFLFEYFSETQRNKGNFPGRFSGRQFSNSRSEMNVSTLELGDSALYLCASSGGQANTEAFFGQGTRLTVV.